This T cell receptor beta chain was captured by sequencing in a study of T cells after yellow fever vaccination (dated by TCRdb to between 2018 and 2021). Regarding the complete study: The SMART-Seq v4 Ultra Low Input RNA kit was used to prepare libraries from fractions with low cell numbers. Two healthy male donors, one aged 18 to 30 and one aged 30 to 40 years, made up the cohort. Blood was collected at multiple timepoints before and after primary and secondary immunization, and bulk PBMC replicates and cell subsets were isolated. To track T-cell clones before and after primary and booster YFV17D yellow fever vaccination, bulk TCR alpha and beta repertoires were sequenced longitudinally.

The meaning of the sample's treatment or condition label: live attenuated yellow fever vaccine strain. PBMCs were isolated from peripheral blood using a standard Ficoll-Paque protocol. Dynabeads CD4 and CD8 positive selection kits were used to isolate CD4 and CD8 T-cell fractions. RNA was extracted with TriZol from bulk PBMCs, CD4 and CD8 fractions, and dextramer-positive and dextramer-negative fractions. Results the study describes overall, beyond this receptor: After the booster, most clones that had expanded after primary vaccination were detected again (over 95% of CD4 and around nine tenths of CD8), suggesting broad maintenance of memory. The secondary T-cell response was found to be weaker but faster than the primary response, with a peak reached on day 5 rather than on day 15. Only a couple of donors were included in the study, so the extent to which the findings can be generalized is limited. A small fraction of clonotypes showed up in both the CD4 and CD8 compartments, probably as a result of convergent recombination. Computational filtering was required because FACS-sorted repertoires could contain abundant contaminating clonotypes from the bulk population.

V and J are trimmed by 0 bases and 4 bases, and the gene matches miss 5 bases of the junction. Taken from cysteine to phenylalanine, the CDR3 has 15 residues. Left in the record is the CDR3 DNA by itself, 45 bases read in frame from the first base. TCRdb names Illumina NovaSeq 6000 as the instrument used. TCR cDNA was made using 5'RACE template switching, a step that added a universal primer site and unique molecular identifiers. Priming for cDNA synthesis came from both the TCR alpha and TCR beta constant segments. Libraries were amplified in two PCR steps, with sample barcodes and sequencing adapters added in the second step. Sequencing of the libraries was done on either Illumina HiSeq 2500 (2x100 bp) or NovaSeq (2x150 bp). The published analysis was carried out like this. MIGEC was used to demultiplex reads and collapse the reads into UMI consensus sequences, and MiXCR was used for V(D)J alignment. Vaccine-responding clonotypes were defined with edgeR using replicate PBMC samples, requiring FDR below 0.01 and a log2 fold change above 5 up to day 15. CD4 or CD8 identity was assigned to each bulk clonotype according to whether the clonotype was present at higher abundance in the sequenced CD4 repertoire or the sequenced CD8 repertoire. TCRdb's own reprocessing of the public reads used fastp at Q25 and MiXCR and kept productive beta chains. Each CDR3 protein appears once, grouped with its most common genes and DNA. The V and J calls and clone size come from TCRdb's table, not from the authors' own analysis. The sample records about 130,000 distinct CDR3 sequences, roughly 10% of which are singletons. The top ten constitute 40% of the sample.

This clonotype turned up a few times. Which antigen it targets is not known. Per-nucleotide qualities are absent, and no much larger clonotype sits a single base away. Sequences were derived from CD8+ T cells sorted from PBMCs, sampled on the day of the yellow fever booster vaccination. The receptor comes from a man aged 18 to 30 who received the YFV17D yellow fever vaccine. The rearranged segments are TRBV12-3 or TRBV12-4 and TRBJ2-5, with TRBD2 matching 7 junction bases. The CDR3 has the sequence CASSLAVAGSETQYF. The bases read TGTGCCAGCAGTTTAGCGGTAGCGGGTTCAGAGACCCAGTACTTC.